This T cell receptor (beta chain) is drawn from a study of blood T cells in healthy people across ages. Findings of the study overall: Per million T cells, the diversity of TCR beta decreased roughly linearly as age advanced.

As regards this clonotype: Its antigen is unknown. Compared with germline, one end of the junction differs, possibly owing to a read error.

The use of a sample-barcoded 5' primer and a J-beta primer mix characterized a second PCR of roughly 6 to 11 cycles. Paired-end reads containing CDR3 totaled no fewer than 3 million for each sample. Using its own MiXCR run on the 5' RACE reads, TCRdb lists one record per CDR3 protein. The sample has about 970,000 distinct CDR3 sequences; roughly 47% are singletons. CDR3 size: 15 residues. CDR1 and CDR2 (germline): ENHRY, SYGVKD. This sequence was found in a woman aged 55 to 70 in good health. This chain connects TRBV10-3 to TRBJ2-5, with 12 bases matching TRBD2. Sequencing was done on a sample of blood. The chain's CDR3 is CAISESTSGRRGPFF. In DNA, the CDR3 is TGTGCCATCAGTGAGTCGACTAGCGGGAGAAGGGGCCCGTTCTTC.